What follows are 20 T cell receptor beta chains derived from one specimen sequenced in a study of shared clonotypes between healthy human individuals. Data came from immunoSEQ multiplex PCR; TCRdb stores just in-frame clones and leaves some out. This sample yields about 980,000 clones, of which around three quarters are seen a single time; about 1.5% belongs to the top ten. The sample comprised memory CD4+ T cells sorted from blood. Regarding subset: CD45RA-negative fraction. These receptors were taken from a man aged 18-30 years in good health.

Regarding this clone: The same CDR3 also results from other DNA sequences found in this sample. This chain connects TRBV7-2 to TRBJ1-5; D call uncertain. The CDR3 consists of 14 residues. The V gene lost 1 base and the J gene lost 1 base, with 5 bases spanning the gap. Germline V CDR1 and CDR2: SGHTA, FQGNSA. The CDR3 region has the DNA TGTGCCAGCAGCTTAGGGCCGAGCAATCAGCCCCAGCATTTT. Translating gives CASSLGPSNQPQHF.

This clone was seen just once. The chain couples TRBV10-3 to TRBJ2-3; 7 bases fit TRBD2. This CDR3 has 14 amino acids. Germline CDR1 reads ENHRY; CDR2 reads SYGVKD. V gave up 6 bases and J gave up 0 bases; unmatched junction bases: 3. CDR3 nucleotide sequence: TGTGCCATCAGGGGGAGGGTCAGCACAGATACGCAGTATTTT. This gives the protein CAIRGRVSTDTQYF.

This clone was recorded only once. In DNA, the CDR3 is TGTGCCAGCAGCCCGAGACCGGGGTTCCTCTACGAGCAGTACTTC. Protein: CASSPRPGFLYEQYF. J is TRBJ2-7 and V is TRBV21-1; whether TRBD2, the table's D call, matches the DNA was not checked. TRBV21-1 is deemed a pseudogene. This CDR3 is built from 15 residues.

In this sample, this clone turned up a few times. The chain couples TRBV6-5 to TRBJ1-6; TRBD1 matches at 10 bases. CDR1 and CDR2 (germline): MNHEY, SVGAGI. This CDR3 is 14 amino acids long. V gave up 2 bases and J gave up 10 bases; unmatched junction bases: 2. The CDR3 bases are TGTGCCAGCAGTTACGGGGACAGGGGCTCACCCCTCCACTTT. Its protein product is CASSYGDRGSPLHF.

Turning to this clone: This may arise from a read error, as a much more abundant clone is one base away. The chain couples TRBV7-2 to TRBJ1-1; D gene uncertain. Germline V lookup: CDR1 SGHTA, CDR2 FQGNSA. The CDR3 covers 13 residues. V lost 1 base and J 0 bases, leaving 3 bases between the germline ends. The CDR3 region is CASSLVMNTEAFF. The CDR3 nucleotides read TGTGCCAGCAGCTTAGTTATGAACACTGAAGCTTTCTTT. Combining the CDR3 with reference TRBV7-2 and TRBJ1-1 gives the whole variable domain GAGVSQSPSNKVTEKGKDVELRCDPISGHTALYWYRQSLGQGLEFLIYFQGNSAPDKSGLPSDRFSAERTGGSVSTLTIQRTQQEDSAVYLCASSLVMNTEAFFGQGTRLTVV.

This chain links TRBV18 with TRBJ2-7; a possible D gene is TRBD2 (6 bases). V lost 0 bases, J lost 6 bases, and 12 bases lay in between. The CDR3 has 14 residues. Germline V lookup: CDR1 KGHSH, CDR2 LQKENI. This chain's CDR3 is CASSPPGRTSEQYF. In DNA, the CDR3 is TGTGCCAGCTCACCACCGGGGAGGACCAGCGAGCAGTACTTC.

The J gene is TRBJ1-6, the V gene TRBV19; D gene uncertain. Germline values: CDR1 LNHDA, CDR2 SQIVND (reference sequence). The V gene lost 5 bases and the J gene lost 10 bases, with 9 bases spanning the gap. The CDR3 length is 12 residues. The CDR3 region is CASSPLGSPLHF. Written as DNA, the CDR3 is TGTGCCAGTAGTCCCCTTGGGTCACCCCTCCACTTT.

This sequence joins TRBV28 and TRBJ2-7; a weak D match, TRBD2 (6 bases). The CDR3 is 13 amino acids. Germline V gene sequence: CDR1 MDHEN, CDR2 SYDVKM. The V end was cut by 6 bases, the J end by 1 base, with 10 bases between. CDR3 nucleotides: TGTGCCAGCAGATGGGGAGGTTCCTACGAGCAGTACTTC. This gives the protein CASRWGGSYEQYF. Full variable domain (remainder filled in from reference TRBV28 and TRBJ2-7): DVKVTQSSRYLVKRTGEKVFLECVQDMDHENMFWYRQDPGLGLRLIYFSYDVKMKEKGDIPEGYSVSREKKERFSLILESASTNQTSMYLCASRWGGSYEQYFGPGTRLTVT.

This clone was detected only a few times. V is TRBV2 and J is TRBJ1-1, with a tentative D call TRBD1 (6 bases). Germline CDR1 reads SNHLY; CDR2 reads FYNNEI. The CDR3 runs to 16 residues. With 4 bases removed from V and 2 bases from J, the gap between germline ends came to 17 bases. CDR3 residues: CASSGRAGAINTEAFF. CDR3 nucleotides: TGTGCCAGCAGTGGGAGGGCAGGGGCTATTAACACTGAAGCTTTCTTT.

Concerning this clone: A much bigger clone sits one base away, suggesting this may be a read error. The rearrangement uses TRBV5-4 and TRBJ1-1; D might be TRBD1 (5 bases). The CDR3 runs to 13 residues. V lost 2 bases and J 5 bases, leaving 10 bases between the germline ends. The V gene's germline CDR1 is SGHNT and CDR2 YYREEE (reference sequence). The DNA for the CDR3 is TGTGCCAGCAGCTTTAGCGGGGGGACTGAAGCTTTCTTT. It specifies CASSFSGGTEAFF. Together with reference TRBV5-4 and TRBJ1-1, the CDR3 gives the full variable domain: ETGVTQSPTHLIKTRGQQVTLRCSSQSGHNTVSWYQQALGQGPQFIFQYYREEENGRGNFPPRFSGLQFPNYSSELNVNALELDDSALYLCASSFSGGTEAFFGQGTRLTVV.

The V gene is TRBV5-1, the J gene TRBJ2-1; D possibly corresponds to TRBD2 (5 bases). This CDR3 region has 13 residues. V was shortened by 1 base and J by 8 bases, with 10 bases between the two germline ends. Germline V lookup: CDR1 SGHRS, CDR2 YFSETQ. The CDR3, as DNA: TGCGCCAGCAGCTTGCCCCCCGGGGATGAGCAGTTCTTC. It translates to CASSLPPGDEQFF.

Turning to this clone: This CDR3 is also generated by other DNA sequences in the sample. This chain joins TRBV7-6 and TRBJ1-3; D may be TRBD1 (6 bases). The length of the CDR3 is 16 residues. Between the trimmed V and J ends, which lost 5 bases and 0 bases, there was a span of 14 bases. In germline, CDR1 is SGHVS, CDR2 FNYEAQ. The CDR3 protein is CASSLGGGGSGNTIYF. The CDR3 region has the DNA TGTGCCAGCAGCCTAGGGGGAGGGGGCTCTGGAAACACCATATATTTT.

The chain combines TRBV7-6 with TRBJ2-7; a weak D match, TRBD1 (6 bases). The V end was cut by 1 base, the J end by 0 bases, with 16 bases between. CDR3 length: 17 residues. CDR1 SGHVS and CDR2 FNYEAQ come from the germline V gene. The CDR3 DNA is TGTGCCAGCAGCTTAGATCCTCGTGAGGGGGTCTCCTACGAGCAGTACTTC. Amino acid sequence: CASSLDPREGVSYEQYF.

The J gene is TRBJ1-2, the V gene TRBV7-2; D is uncertain. This CDR3 comprises 13 residues. The germline CDR1 and CDR2 sequences are SGHTA and FQGNSA. V lost 8 bases and J lost 8, with 18 bases in between. The CDR3 sequence: CASLIQTVGGYTF. CDR3 coding DNA: TGTGCCAGCCTTATCCAGACGGTGGGAGGCTACACCTTC.

The rearrangement uses TRBV19 and TRBJ2-4; D not certain. Germline values: CDR1 LNHDA, CDR2 SQIVND (reference sequence). V was shortened by 7 bases and J by 4 bases, with 17 bases between the two germline ends. There are 15 residues in the CDR3. CDR3 residues: CASTSRRKGKNIQYF. CDR3 DNA: TGTGCCAGTACCTCTAGGCGGAAGGGAAAAAACATTCAGTACTTC.

This clone was seen a few times. The chain joins TRBV5-1 to TRBJ1-1; no clear D gene. CDR3 length: 15 amino acids. The V end lost 4 bases, the J end lost 1 base, and 14 bases lay between the germline ends. Germline V CDR1 and CDR2: SGHRS, YFSETQ. This CDR3 is CASSLSTLTNTEAFF. DNA for the CDR3: TGCGCCAGCAGCCTATCCACCTTGACGAACACTGAAGCTTTCTTT.

This clone was seen a handful of times. The chain combines TRBV4-3 with TRBJ2-1, with D possibly being TRBD2 (6 bases). V was clipped by 3 bases and J by 5 bases, with 20 bases between them. The germline gives CDR1 LGHNA, CDR2 YSLEER. The CDR3 is 17 residues long. DNA of the CDR3: TGCGCCAGCAGCCAGGGTTACGGGACTGCCACGGACAATGAGCAGTTCTTC. Translation gives CASSQGYGTATDNEQFF.

J is TRBJ2-2 and V is TRBV5-1, with D possibly TRBD2 on 5 matching bases. Germline assignment: CDR1 SGHRS and CDR2 YFSETQ. V lost 0 bases, J lost 1 base, and 10 bases lay in between. This CDR3 region has 16 residues. The CDR3 DNA follows: TGCGCCAGCAGCTTGGAAGTTAGCGAGAACACCGGGGAGCTGTTTTTT. Encoded protein: CASSLEVSENTGELFF. Filled out from reference TRBV5-1 and TRBJ2-2, the complete variable domain reads KAGVTQTPRYLIKTRGQQVTLSCSPISGHRSVSWYQQTPGQGLQFLFEYFSETQRNKGNFPGRFSGRQFSNSRSEMNVSTLELGDSALYLCASSLEVSENTGELFFGEGSRLTVL.

This clone was observed once. J is TRBJ2-7 and V is TRBV5-4, with 9 nucleotides matching TRBD2. This CDR3 contains 15 residues. From germline, CDR1 is SGHNT and CDR2 YYREEE (reference sequence). J was trimmed by 6 bases and V by 3 bases; bases with no gene match: 10. CDR3 sequence: CASSSSLAGLSEQYF. The CDR3 DNA sequence: TGTGCCAGCAGCTCGTCACTAGCGGGCTTGAGCGAGCAGTACTTC.

The chain employs TRBV2 and TRBJ1-3; D unclear. Trimming left V 6 bases short and J 8 bases short, with 14 bases between. Germline values: CDR1 SNHLY, CDR2 FYNNEI. This CDR3 region has 13 residues. The CDR3 spells CASSSPPGHTIYF. The CDR3, as DNA: TGTGCCAGCAGCTCCCCCCCGGGTCACACCATATATTTT. Combining the CDR3 with reference TRBV2 and TRBJ1-3 gives the whole variable domain EPEVTQTPSHQVTQMGQEVILRCVPISNHLYFYWYRQILGQKVEFLVSFYNNEISEKSEIFDDQFSVERPDGSNFTLKIRSTKLEDSAMYFCASSSPPGHTIYFGEGSWLTVV.